This T cell receptor beta chain was captured in a study of blood T cell repertoires in COVID-19. Original data processing: By means of reference gene primer amplification, nucleated cell counts were estimated. Clones were sequenced by immunoSEQ multiplex PCR, and TCRdb holds only the in-frame ones, with some missing. D and trimming were read from the DNA, whereas the V and J calls and clone size are those reported in that table. The sample holds hundreds of thousands of clones, over 75% seen once. There are 14 residues in the CDR3. The V gene lost 0 bases and the J gene lost 13 bases, with 17 bases spanning the gap. Germline CDR1 SGDLS, CDR2 YYNGEE.

The V gene is TRBV9, the J gene TRBJ2-1, with a possible D match to TRBD2 (5 bases). This TCR came from a man between 18 and 35 years old who had recovered from COVID-19. What was sequenced was PBMCs or T cells enriched from blood (not recorded which). CDR3 nucleotide sequence: TGTGCCAGCAGCGTAGGAGAGACCTCTGGGAGTCAGTTCTTC. This gives the protein CASSVGETSGSQFF.